Below, one T cell receptor (beta chain) is given with its context. Seattle participants joined during active infection and were tracked over time. TCRdb's table, derived via immunoSEQ multiplex PCR, lists solely in-frame clones and lacks some. The data show about 110,000 clones, with about 85% seen just once and approximately 5% held by the top ten. V was clipped by 7 bases and J by 0 bases; unmatched bases: 5. Germline V gene lookup returns CDR1 LGHNA and CDR2 YNFKEQ. This CDR3 is built from 16 residues. The data originate from a study of blood T cell repertoires in COVID-19. Across the whole study: Specimens from acute and convalescent COVID-19 originated in the United States, Italy and Spain. In each case, the material was cDNA or gDNA derived from T cells, B-cell-depleted T cells, or PBMCs.

Sequencing was done on a sample of peripheral blood. The sequence was obtained from a woman aged 60-70 years with COVID-19, enrolled during active disease. The chain employs TRBV4-2 and TRBJ2-3; 12 nucleotides match TRBD2. The DNA for the CDR3 is TGTGCCAGCACCCCAGGGACTAGCGGGAGCACAGATACGCAGTATTTT. Translation: CASTPGTSGSTDTQYF.